This passage covers 26 T cell receptor beta chains from one sample sequenced in a study of molecular identifiers for immune sequencing clone quantification. TCRdb reprocessed the PCR reads via MiXCR and lists one record per CDR3 protein. The sample holds 37,000 or so distinct CDR3 sequences, roughly 18% seen once. Specimen: naive CD8+ T cells from blood, with Jurkat cell RNA spiked in. Subset given: FACS-sorted CD8+CD4-CCR7+CD45RA+ naive T cells. The source of these receptors is a human donor in good health. Some libraries in this study had Jurkat cell RNA spiked in.

With respect to this clonotype: Its ends do not fully match the called genes, so a read error is possible. This rearrangement joins TRBV29-1 to TRBJ2-3, with 9 bases that match TRBD1. There are 12 residues in the CDR3. In germline, CDR1 is SQVTM, CDR2 ANQGSEA. The CDR3, as DNA: TGCGGCGTTGAGGGACAGGGTTTTACGCAGTATTTT. It codes for CGVEGQGFTQYF.

As concerns this clonotype: Since a much larger clone is just one base distant, this may be a read error. The J gene is TRBJ2-3, the V gene TRBV29-1; D gene uncertain. The length of the CDR3 is 10 residues. CDR1 and CDR2 (germline): SQVTM, ANQGSEA. CDR3 sequence (DNA): TGCAGCGTTGTCCGAGATACGCAGTGTTTT. It is translated as CSVVRDTQCF.

The chain combines TRBV28 with TRBJ2-7; D not certain. Germline CDR1 MDHEN, CDR2 SYDVKM. V lost 6 bases to trimming and J lost 6 bases, with 15 bases between them. The CDR3 is 13 amino acids. The CDR3 protein is CASSPGPRREQYF. In nucleotides, the CDR3 is TGTGCCAGCAGCCCCGGACCTCGGCGCGAGCAGTACTTC.

About this clonotype: A read error may be the cause here, since a much bigger clone is one base away. The genes are TRBV7-9 and TRBJ1-1; D remains ambiguous. The ends were cut back, 5 bases at V and 0 bases at J, with 10 bases in the middle. Germline values: CDR1 SEHNR, CDR2 FQNEAQ (reference sequence). The CDR3 has 14 amino acids. The CDR3 coding sequence is TGTGCCAGCAGCCCGGATACCTTGAACACTGAAGCTTTCTTT. The encoded protein is CASSPDTLNTEAFF.

There are many counts of this clonotype. CDR3 DNA sequence: TGTGCCAGCAGTTTTGGGAAATCATACGAGCAGTACTTC. As protein: CASSFGKSYEQYF. This rearrangement joins TRBV12-3 or TRBV12-4 to TRBJ2-7; D not certain. Trimming cost V 3 bases and J 4 bases, with 10 bases left between them. This CDR3 spans 13 amino acids.

A few counts support this clonotype. The V and J genes are TRBV21-1 and TRBJ2-7; the table names TRBD1, a call not compared with the DNA. TRBV21-1 is designated a pseudogene. The length of the CDR3 is 17 residues. In nucleotides, the CDR3 is TGTGCCAGCAGCAAAAAAAGCCTTGGACAGGGGATAGGCGAGCAGTACTTC. It codes for CASSKKSLGQGIGEQYF.

Of note for this clonotype: A much bigger clone sits one base away, suggesting this may be a read error. The rearrangement joins TRBV20-1 to TRBJ2-2; 8 nucleotides match TRBD1. The CDR3 spans 14 residues. Germline CDR1 is DFQATT and CDR2 is SNEGSKA (reference sequence). The CDR3, as DNA: TGCAGTGCCAACCCGACAGGGGAGTACGGGGAGCTGTCTTTT. Protein sequence: CSANPTGEYGELSF.

In this sample, this clonotype turned up many times. The gene calls are TRBV12-3 or TRBV12-4 and TRBJ2-5; D ambiguous. The CDR3 has 13 residues. Trimming removed 5 bases at V and 1 base at J, with 8 bases between. The CDR3 DNA sequence: TGTGCCAGCAGTCCCTGGGGCCAAGAGACCCAGTACTTC. Translated, it gives CASSPWGQETQYF.

As concerns this clonotype: One base away lies a much larger clone, so this may be a sequencing read error. V is TRBV3-1 and J is TRBJ2-5, with 9 bases that match TRBD1. The CDR3 consists of 16 residues. CDR1 is LGHDT and CDR2 is YNNKEL in the germline V gene (reference sequence). The CDR3: CASGQIRDRVKETQYF. CDR3 bases: TGTGCCAGCGGCCAAATCCGGGACAGGGTAAAGGAGACCCAGTACTTC.

This clonotype has a count of ten or more. The CDR3 reads CASSLSLNSPLHF. In DNA form, the CDR3 reads TGTGCCAGCAGTTTATCCCTTAATTCACCCCTCCACTTT. The chain recombines TRBV27 with TRBJ1-6; D remains unclear. CDR1 is MNHEY and CDR2 is SMNVEV in the germline V gene (reference sequence). V lost 0 bases to trimming and J lost 6 bases, with 3 bases between them. The CDR3 spans 13 residues.

This clonotype has a count of ten or more. The rearrangement joins TRBV4-2 to TRBJ2-2; maybe TRBD2 (5 bases). Germline V lookup: CDR1 LGHNA, CDR2 YNFKEQ. V gave up 4 bases and J gave up 6 bases, with 9 bases separating them. The CDR3 consists of 13 residues. CDR3 residues: CASSPVGAGELFF. The CDR3 bases are TGTGCCAGCAGCCCCGTCGGGGCCGGGGAGCTGTTTTTT.

This clonotype was detected many times. The V call is TRBV29-1, the J call TRBJ1-1; D is undetermined. The ends were cut back, 0 bases at V and 8 bases at J, with 19 bases in the middle. CDR3 length: 15 residues. Germline V lookup: CDR1 SQVTM, CDR2 ANQGSEA. CDR3 residues: CSVEDGSRVGEEAFF. The CDR3 DNA reads as TGCAGCGTTGAAGATGGGTCCCGGGTGGGCGAGGAAGCTTTCTTT.

About this clonotype: A much more abundant neighbour one base away suggests this may be a read error. The chain carries TRBV4-3 and TRBJ2-1; 9 nucleotides align to TRBD2. This CDR3 is 15 amino acids long. In germline, CDR1 is LGHNA, CDR2 YSLEER. CDR3 nucleotides: TGCGCCAGCAGCCAAGATGAGATAGCGGGAGTTGAGCAGTCCTTC. Its protein product is CASSQDEIAGVEQSF.

As to this clonotype: A much larger clone is a single base away; this may be a read error. The chain joins TRBV7-8 to TRBJ2-3; 8 nucleotides line up with TRBD2. The CDR3 spans 15 residues. J was trimmed by 5 bases and V by 5 bases; bases with no gene match: 9. CDR1 is SGHVS, CDR2 FQNEAQ, per germline. The CDR3: CASSIHSGARDTQYF. DNA for the CDR3: TGTGCCAGCAGCATCCATAGCGGGGCGCGAGATACGCAGTATTTT.

As regards this clonotype: With a much larger clone just one base away, this may be a read error. This chain uses TRBV24-1 with TRBJ2-1, with 14 positions matching TRBD2. Germline CDR1 reads KGHDR; CDR2 reads SFDVKD. The CDR3 is made up of 17 amino acids. The CDR3 is CAASDPGLAGAYNEQFF. CDR3 nucleotide sequence: TGTGCCGCCAGTGATCCGGGACTAGCGGGAGCCTACAATGAGCAGTTCTTC.

The rearrangement uses TRBV2 and TRBJ1-4; 9 nucleotides match TRBD1. Germline V lookup: CDR1 SNHLY, CDR2 FYNNEI. This CDR3 contains 13 residues. With 9 bases clipped from V and 7 bases from J, the junction kept 6 bases outside the gene matches. CDR3 loop: CASWRQGVEKLFF. CDR3 sequence (DNA): TGTGCCAGTTGGAGACAGGGGGTTGAAAAACTGTTTTTT.

The sample holds a few counts of this clonotype. The chain combines TRBV4-2 with TRBJ1-5; maybe TRBD1 (5 bases). Deletions cut 2 bases from V and 0 bases from J, with 14 bases between. The CDR3 has 17 amino acids. From germline, CDR1 is LGHNA and CDR2 YNFKEQ. CDR3 DNA sequence: TGTGCCAGCAGCCAACTACCTGGGGACGTTAGCAATCAGCCCCAGCATTTT. Translated, it gives CASSQLPGDVSNQPQHF.

In its sample, this clonotype was seen many times. This rearrangement joins TRBV28 to TRBJ1-6, with D tentatively TRBD1 (6 bases). V dropped 5 bases and J dropped 9 bases, with 11 bases sitting between them. The CDR3 has 13 residues. Germline V CDR1 and CDR2: MDHEN, SYDVKM. Here the CDR3 DNA reads TGTGCCAGCAGTGACACCAGGGGTTCACCCCTCCACTTT. It is translated as CASSDTRGSPLHF.

This clonotype was seen repeatedly, ten times or more. V gene TRBV7-9 combines with J gene TRBJ2-7, with D possibly TRBD1 on 5 matching bases. The CDR3 runs 14 residues. The V and J ends lost 5 bases and 2 bases respectively, with 13 bases between them. The germline CDR1 and CDR2 sequences are SEHNR and FQNEAQ (reference sequence). CDR3 coding DNA: TGTGCCAGCAGCCCCAGACAGCGTACCTACGAGCAGTACTTC. Protein: CASSPRQRTYEQYF.

The chain recombines TRBV27 with TRBJ1-5; D is uncertain. Germline values: CDR1 MNHEY, CDR2 SMNVEV (reference sequence). The CDR3 has 15 amino acids. Between the trimmed V and J ends, which lost 2 bases and 0 bases, there was a span of 8 bases. CDR3 nucleotides: TGTGCCAGCAGTTTAGTTGGGTATAGCAATCAGCCCCAGCATTTT. Translation gives CASSLVGYSNQPQHF.

Comments on this clonotype: A much larger clone sits a single nucleotide away, making a read error possible. This chain joins TRBV27 and TRBJ1-5, with D unresolved. CDR3 size: 12 residues. Germline V gene lookup returns CDR1 MNHEY and CDR2 SMNVEV (reference sequence). CDR3 nucleotides: TGTGCCATCCACATGGGCAATCAGCCCCAGCGTTTT. Translation: CAIHMGNQPQRF.

Many counts were recorded for this clonotype. One end of the junction is discordant with germline, which a read error may explain. The chain recombines TRBV7-7 with TRBJ2-2; D unclear. The CDR3 consists of 15 residues. Germline CDR1 and CDR2: SSHAT and FNYEAQ (reference sequence). The CDR3 DNA reads TGTGCTAGCAGCTTTGGGTACTCCTCCACCGGGGAGCTGTTTTTT. It yields the protein CASSFGYSSTGELFF. The full variable domain, its missing parts supplied by reference TRBV7-7 and TRBJ2-2, is GAGVSQSPRYKVTKRGQDVTLRCDPISSHATLYWYQQALGQGPEFLTYFNYEAQPDKSGLPSDRFSAERPEGSISTLTIQRTEQRDSAMYRCASSFGYSSTGELFFGEGSRLTVL.

This clonotype is medium-sized within its sample. The V and J genes are TRBV6-2 or TRBV6-3 and TRBJ2-7, with D maybe TRBD1 (6 bases). The CDR3 loop spans 13 amino acids. V lost 8 bases and J lost 5, with 16 bases in between. The germline V gene has CDR1 MNHEY and CDR2 SVGEGT. The CDR3 DNA is TGTGCCAGCTGCGACAGGTCTCACCACGAGCAGTACTTC. Protein sequence: CASCDRSHHEQYF.

This clonotype was counted many times. The chain is built from TRBV24-1 and TRBJ2-1; D unclear. Germline assignment: CDR1 KGHDR and CDR2 SFDVKD. The CDR3 loop spans 14 amino acids. V lost 6 bases and J 0 bases, leaving 8 bases between the germline ends. DNA for the CDR3: TGTGCCACCAGTCCCGAAAGCTCCTACAATGAGCAGTTCTTC. Translated, it gives CATSPESSYNEQFF.

Many counts were recorded for this clonotype. The chain joins TRBV5-1 to TRBJ2-1, with TRBD2 as a possible D gene (5 bases). From germline, CDR1 is SGHRS and CDR2 YFSETQ. Trimming shortened V by 5 bases and J by 5 bases, and 8 bases separated the two germline ends. This CDR3 comprises 12 residues. CDR3 protein: CASRVTNNEQFF. The CDR3 nucleotides are TGCGCCAGCAGGGTGACTAACAATGAGCAGTTCTTC.

This clonotype has ten or more counts. V usage is TRBV19 and J usage is TRBJ2-7; D not resolved. The CDR3 has 14 amino acids. Trimming took off 6 bases at V and 6 bases at J, with 18 bases between the two ends. Germline CDR1 LNHDA, CDR2 SQIVND (reference sequence). DNA for the CDR3: TGTGCCAGTAGCCCTACCCCCACTTCTGGCGAGCAGTACTTC. It specifies CASSPTPTSGEQYF.